This T cell receptor beta chain was captured in a study of shared clonotypes between healthy human individuals. The CDR3 consists of 14 residues. Germline CDR1 and CDR2: ENHRY and SYGVKD. Trimming pared 6 bases from V and 4 bases from J, leaving 15 bases between. Broader study findings: Shared clonotypes across all four donors exceeded non-shared ones in generation probability.

TCRdb's table, derived via immunoSEQ multiplex PCR, lists solely in-frame clones and lacks some. Found here are approximately 2,000,000 clones, roughly 95% of them singletons; the top ten hold 1.5% to 2%. Naivety among CD8 cells was defined by CD45RO negativity and positive CCR7 selection, thereby excluding terminally differentiated effector memory CD45RA+ cells. Comment on this clone: What it binds is unknown.

Sequencing used naive CD8+ T cells from PBMCs. The rearrangement uses TRBV10-3 and TRBJ1-1; possible D gene TRBD1, 5 bases. This TCR was recovered from a man younger than 35 in good health. Some clones in this sample may be carry-over from other donors' samples. This CDR3 reads CAIRGPGGGTEAFF. The CDR3, as DNA: TGTGCCATCAGGGGGCCCGGGGGAGGCACTGAAGCTTTCTTT.